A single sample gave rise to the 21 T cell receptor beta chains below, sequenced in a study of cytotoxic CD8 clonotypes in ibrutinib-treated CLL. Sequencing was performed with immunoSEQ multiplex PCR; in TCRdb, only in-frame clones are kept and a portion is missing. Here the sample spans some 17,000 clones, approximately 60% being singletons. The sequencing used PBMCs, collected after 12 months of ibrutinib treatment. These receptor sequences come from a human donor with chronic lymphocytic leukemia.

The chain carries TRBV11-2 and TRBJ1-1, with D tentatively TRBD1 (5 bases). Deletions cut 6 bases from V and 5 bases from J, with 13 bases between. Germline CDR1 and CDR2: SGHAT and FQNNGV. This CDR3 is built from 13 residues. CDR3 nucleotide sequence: TGTGCCAGCAGTTCGGGGACGGAAACTGAAGCTTTCTTT. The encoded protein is CASSSGTETEAFF.

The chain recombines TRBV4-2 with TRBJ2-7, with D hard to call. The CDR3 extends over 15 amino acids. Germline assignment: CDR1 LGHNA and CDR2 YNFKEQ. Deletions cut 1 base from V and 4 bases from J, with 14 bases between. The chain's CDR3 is CASSQALGPAYEQYF. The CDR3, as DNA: TGTGCCAGCAGCCAAGCCCTCGGGCCGGCTTACGAGCAGTACTTC.

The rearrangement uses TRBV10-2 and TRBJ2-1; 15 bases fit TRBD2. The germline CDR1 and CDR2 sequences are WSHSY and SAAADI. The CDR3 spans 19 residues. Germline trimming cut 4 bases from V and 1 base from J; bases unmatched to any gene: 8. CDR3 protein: CASSGGLAGGDSSYNEQFF. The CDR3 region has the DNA TGCGCCAGCAGTGGGGGACTAGCGGGAGGTGATTCGTCCTACAATGAGCAGTTCTTC.

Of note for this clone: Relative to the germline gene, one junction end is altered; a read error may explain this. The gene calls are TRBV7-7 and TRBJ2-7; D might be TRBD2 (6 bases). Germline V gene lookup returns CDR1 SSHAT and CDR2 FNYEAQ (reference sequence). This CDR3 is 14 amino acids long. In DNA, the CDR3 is TGTGCTAGCAGCCCCGGGGGAGATCTCCACGAGCAGTACTTC. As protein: CASSPGGDLHEQYF.

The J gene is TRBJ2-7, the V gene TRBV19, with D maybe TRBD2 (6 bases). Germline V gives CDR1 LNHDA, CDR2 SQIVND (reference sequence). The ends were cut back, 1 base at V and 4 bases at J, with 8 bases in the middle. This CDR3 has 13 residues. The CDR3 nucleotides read TGTGCCAGTAGTATAGCCGGGGGATACGAGCAGTACTTC. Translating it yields CASSIAGGYEQYF.

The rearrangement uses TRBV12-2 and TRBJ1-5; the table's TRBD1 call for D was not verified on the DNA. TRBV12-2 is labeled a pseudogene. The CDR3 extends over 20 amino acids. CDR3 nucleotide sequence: TGTGCAAGTCGCTTAGCGAGCAGCTTGCGCGGGACAGGGGACAATCAGCCCCAGCATTTT. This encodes CASRLASSLRGTGDNQPQHF.

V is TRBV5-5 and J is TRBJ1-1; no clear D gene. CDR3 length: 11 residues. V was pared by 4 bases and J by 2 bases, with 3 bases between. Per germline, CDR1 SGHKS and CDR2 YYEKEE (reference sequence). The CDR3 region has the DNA TGTGCCAGCAGCATAAACACTGAAGCTTTCTTT. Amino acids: CASSINTEAFF.

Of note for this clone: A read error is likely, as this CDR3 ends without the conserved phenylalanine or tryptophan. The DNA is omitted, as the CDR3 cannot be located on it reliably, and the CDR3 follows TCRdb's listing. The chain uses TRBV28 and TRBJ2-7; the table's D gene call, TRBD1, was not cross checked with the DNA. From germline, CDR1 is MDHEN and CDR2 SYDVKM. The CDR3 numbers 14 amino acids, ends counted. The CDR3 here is CASSTPGQIPYFLL.

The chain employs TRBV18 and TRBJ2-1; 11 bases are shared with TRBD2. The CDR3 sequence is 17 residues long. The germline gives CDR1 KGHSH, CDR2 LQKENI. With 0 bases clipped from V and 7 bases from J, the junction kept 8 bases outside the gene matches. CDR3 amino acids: CASSPPTSGSKGNEQFF. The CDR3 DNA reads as TGTGCCAGCTCACCACCCACTAGCGGGAGTAAGGGGAATGAGCAGTTCTTC.

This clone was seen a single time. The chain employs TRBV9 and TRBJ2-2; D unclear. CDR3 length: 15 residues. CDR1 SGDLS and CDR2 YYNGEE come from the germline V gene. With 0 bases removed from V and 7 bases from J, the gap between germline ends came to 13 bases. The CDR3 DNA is TGTGCCAGCAGCGTAGATGGAGCGCCGCACGGGGAGCTGTTTTTT. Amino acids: CASSVDGAPHGELFF.

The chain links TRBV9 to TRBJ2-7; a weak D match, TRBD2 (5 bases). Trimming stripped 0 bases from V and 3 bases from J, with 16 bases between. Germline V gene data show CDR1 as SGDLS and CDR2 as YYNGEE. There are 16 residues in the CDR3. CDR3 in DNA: TGTGCCAGCAGCGTAGCTCCCGACGGACTGTTCTACGAGCAGTACTTC. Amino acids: CASSVAPDGLFYEQYF.

This chain's CDR3 is CASHSTSGKGEETQYF. The CDR3 DNA reads TGTGCCAGCCATTCTACCAGCGGGAAGGGGGAAGAGACCCAGTACTTC. The chain links TRBV6-6 to TRBJ2-5; weak D call: TRBD2 (7 bases). The CDR3 has 16 amino acids. Germline V lookup: CDR1 MNHNY, CDR2 SVGAGI (reference sequence). V was shortened by 8 bases and J by 3 bases, with 22 bases between the two germline ends.

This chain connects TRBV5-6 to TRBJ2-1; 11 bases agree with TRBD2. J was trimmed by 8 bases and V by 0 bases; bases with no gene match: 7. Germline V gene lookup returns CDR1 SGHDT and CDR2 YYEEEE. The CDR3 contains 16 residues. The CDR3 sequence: CASSLGRLAGGHEQFF. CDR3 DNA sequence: TGTGCCAGCAGCTTGGGTAGGCTAGCGGGAGGCCATGAGCAGTTCTTC.

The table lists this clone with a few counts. CDR3 sequence (DNA): TGTGCCAGCAGCGAGTCGTACGGGGAGGTTTCCTACGAGCAGTACTTC. Amino acid sequence: CASSESYGEVSYEQYF. V usage is TRBV7-8 and J usage is TRBJ2-7; D may be TRBD2 (6 bases). Germline loops: CDR1 SGHVS, CDR2 FQNEAQ. V was trimmed by 5 bases and J by 1 base, leaving 18 bases between them. CDR3 size: 16 residues. The complete variable domain, with remaining parts taken from reference TRBV7-8 and TRBJ2-7, reads GAGVSQSPRYKVAKRGQDVALRCDPISGHVSLFWYQQALGQGPEFLTYFQNEAQLDKSGLPSDRFFAERPEGSVSTLKIQRTQQEDSAVYLCASSESYGEVSYEQYFGPGTRLTVT.

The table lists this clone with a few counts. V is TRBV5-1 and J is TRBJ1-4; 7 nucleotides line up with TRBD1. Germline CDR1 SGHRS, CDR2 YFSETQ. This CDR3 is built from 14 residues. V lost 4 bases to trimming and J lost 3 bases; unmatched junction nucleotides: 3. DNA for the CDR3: TGCGCCAGCAGCCCTGGACAGGCTAATGAAAAACTGTTTTTT. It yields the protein CASSPGQANEKLFF.

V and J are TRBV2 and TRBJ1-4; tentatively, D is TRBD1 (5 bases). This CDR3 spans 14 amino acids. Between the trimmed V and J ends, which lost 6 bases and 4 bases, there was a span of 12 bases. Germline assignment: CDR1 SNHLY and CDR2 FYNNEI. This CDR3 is CASRNQGYNEKLFF. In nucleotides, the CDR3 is TGTGCCAGCAGAAACCAGGGTTATAATGAAAAACTGTTTTTT.

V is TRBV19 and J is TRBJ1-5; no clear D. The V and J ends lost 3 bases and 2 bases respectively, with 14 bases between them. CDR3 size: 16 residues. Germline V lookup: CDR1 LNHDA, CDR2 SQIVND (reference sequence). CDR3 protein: CASSIRGARGNQPQHF. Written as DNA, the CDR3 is TGTGCCAGTAGTATCAGAGGAGCTCGGGGCAATCAGCCCCAGCATTTT.

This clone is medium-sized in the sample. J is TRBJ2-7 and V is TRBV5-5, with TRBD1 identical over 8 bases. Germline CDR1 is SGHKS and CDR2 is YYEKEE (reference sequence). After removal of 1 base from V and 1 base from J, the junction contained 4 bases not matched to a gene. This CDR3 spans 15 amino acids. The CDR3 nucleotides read TGTGCCAGCAGCTTGACGGGACAGGCGTCCTACGAGCAGTACTTC. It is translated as CASSLTGQASYEQYF.

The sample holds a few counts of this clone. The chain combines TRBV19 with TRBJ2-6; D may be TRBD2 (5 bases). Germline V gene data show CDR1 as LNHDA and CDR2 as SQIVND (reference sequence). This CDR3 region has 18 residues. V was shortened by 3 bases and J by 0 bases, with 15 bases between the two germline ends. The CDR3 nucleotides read TGTGCCAGTAGTATGCGATCGGGGAGCTACTCTGGGGCCAACGTCCTGACTTTC. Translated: CASSMRSGSYSGANVLTF.

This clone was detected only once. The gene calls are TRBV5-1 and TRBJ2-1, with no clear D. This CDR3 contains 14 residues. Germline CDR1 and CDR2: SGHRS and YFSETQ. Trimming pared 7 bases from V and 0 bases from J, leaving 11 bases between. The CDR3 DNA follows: TGCGCCAGCGGTCCTGAGAGCTCCTACAATGAGCAGTTCTTC. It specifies CASGPESSYNEQFF.

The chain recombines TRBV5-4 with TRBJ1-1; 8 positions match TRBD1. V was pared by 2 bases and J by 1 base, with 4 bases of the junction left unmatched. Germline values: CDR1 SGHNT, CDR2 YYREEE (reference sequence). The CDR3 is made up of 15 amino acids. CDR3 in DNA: TGTGCCAGCAGCTTACGAGGGACAGGGAACACTGAAGCTTTCTTT. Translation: CASSLRGTGNTEAFF. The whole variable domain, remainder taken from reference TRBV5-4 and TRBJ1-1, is ETGVTQSPTHLIKTRGQQVTLRCSSQSGHNTVSWYQQALGQGPQFIFQYYREEENGRGNFPPRFSGLQFPNYSSELNVNALELDDSALYLCASSLRGTGNTEAFFGQGTRLTVV.